The rows below give T cell receptor beta chains drawn from one sample of a study of shared clonotypes between healthy human individuals. Sequenced by immunoSEQ multiplex PCR; TCRdb stores in-frame clones only, minus some. The sample includes millions of clones, 85% to 95% of them seen just once. Sequenced: naive CD4+ T cells sorted from blood. These receptor sequences come from a man aged 18 to 35 in good health. Both conserved end residues are part of each CDR3. A D gene is named only where the DNA matches it firmly. A row's size may be missing; if present it is once, few, many or a size class.

abundance,v_gene,j_gene,d_gene,CDR3aa,CDR3nt
NA,TRBV5-4,TRBJ2-2,NA,CASSLRGIPAGELFF,TGTGCCAGCAGCTTGCGTGGGATACCCGCCGGGGAGCTGTTTTTT
NA,TRBV29-1,TRBJ2-3,TRBD2,CSVEIRKPTSGGAADTQYF,TGCAGCGTTGAAATCCGTAAACCAACTAGCGGGGGGGCCGCAGATACGCAGTATTTT
NA,TRBV30,TRBJ2-7,TRBD2,CAWRPVASGRISYEQYF,TGTGCCTGGAGGCCAGTGGCTAGCGGGAGGATTTCCTACGAGCAGTACTTC
NA,TRBV5-6,TRBJ1-3,NA,CASSPTRYTSGNTIYF,TGTGCCAGCAGCCCGACCCGTTACACCTCTGGAAACACCATATATTTT
NA,TRBV27,TRBJ2-1,NA,CASSLIRGPYNEQFF,TGTGCCAGCAGTTTAATCAGGGGTCCCTACAATGAGCAGTTCTTC
NA,TRBV4-1,TRBJ1-5,NA,CASTPARVQPQHF,TGCGCCAGCACACCGGCGAGAGTACAGCCCCAGCATTTT
NA,TRBV28,TRBJ1-2,NA,CASSRSVGPLGYTF,TGTGCCAGCAGTCGAAGTGTGGGACCTCTGGGCTACACCTTC
NA,TRBV5-4,TRBJ1-3,TRBD1,CASSLTGTVLTGNTIYF,TGTGCCAGCAGCTTGACAGGGACAGTACTTACTGGAAACACCATATATTTT
NA,TRBV19,TRBJ1-4,NA,CASSTLIGSGLSF,TGTGCCAGTAGTACCCTTATCGGATCTGGTCTTTCGTTT
NA,TRBV25-1,TRBJ2-1,NA,CASSEPGPYNEQFF,TGTGCCAGCAGTGAACCCGGACCCTACAATGAGCAGTTCTTC
NA,TRBV9,TRBJ1-3,NA,CASSVEPGANTIYF,TGTGCCAGCAGCGTAGAACCGGGGGCGAACACCATATATTTT
NA,TRBV10-3,TRBJ2-3,TRBD1,CAISESGRGQGDTQYF,TGTGCCATCAGTGAGTCCGGCAGGGGGCAGGGAGATACGCAGTATTTT
NA,TRBV5-1,TRBJ2-7,NA,CASTPTGGSYEQYF,TGCGCCAGCACCCCCACCGGGGGTTCCTACGAGCAGTACTTC
NA,TRBV28,TRBJ2-7,NA,CASSLYPPQAKSSYEQYF,TGTGCCAGCAGTTTATACCCGCCGCAGGCCAAAAGCTCCTACGAGCAGTACTTC
NA,TRBV18,TRBJ2-1,TRBD2,CASSSGTSGTSYNEQFF,TGTGCCAGCTCATCTGGGACTAGCGGGACCTCCTACAATGAGCAGTTCTTC
NA,TRBV19,TRBJ2-7,NA,CASSIDARGEQYF,TGTGCCAGTAGTATAGATGCCAGGGGTGAGCAGTACTTC
NA,TRBV19,TRBJ1-1,TRBD1,CASNSPGQMTEAFF,TGTGCCAGTAACAGTCCGGGACAGATGACTGAAGCTTTCTTT
NA,TRBV5-1,TRBJ2-3,NA,CASSLGGGRTDTQYF,TGCGCCAGCAGCTTGGGCGGCGGACGCACAGATACGCAGTATTTT
NA,TRBV5-1,TRBJ1-2,NA,CASSVDSPFTSGYTF,TGCGCCAGCAGCGTGGACTCTCCCTTCACGTCTGGCTACACCTTC
NA,TRBV7-2,TRBJ2-7,TRBD1,CASRDRVYEQYF,TGTGCCAGCAGGGACAGGGTCTACGAGCAGTACTTC
NA,TRBV2,TRBJ2-1,NA,CASSREGGRNEQFF,TGTGCCAGCAGTCGCGAGGGCGGAAGGAATGAGCAGTTCTTC
NA,TRBV6-6,TRBJ2-1,TRBD2,CASSRTSGDYNEQFF,TGTGCCAGCAGCCGTACTAGCGGGGACTACAATGAGCAGTTCTTC
once,TRBV5-1,TRBJ2-2,NA,CASSLAGAANTGELFF,TGCGCCAGCAGCTTGGCAGGGGCTGCGAACACCGGGGAGCTGTTTTTT
NA,TRBV5-6,TRBJ2-3,TRBD1,CASSSGQGPTDTQYF,TGTGCCAGCAGCTCAGGACAGGGCCCCACAGATACGCAGTATTTT
NA,TRBV4-3,TRBJ1-2,NA,CASSQDRQLFDYGYTF,TGCGCCAGCAGCCAAGATCGGCAGCTGTTTGACTATGGCTACACCTTC
NA,TRBV27,TRBJ2-5,TRBD1,CASSLGQASWETQYF,TGTGCCAGCAGTTTAGGACAGGCGAGTTGGGAGACCCAGTACTTC
NA,TRBV7-2,TRBJ2-7,TRBD1,CASSLVRDRGYEQYF,TGTGCCAGCAGCTTAGTAAGGGACAGGGGCTACGAGCAGTACTTC
NA,TRBV28,TRBJ1-2,NA,CASSDPVWGWGYTF,TGTGCCAGCAGTGACCCGGTCTGGGGTTGGGGCTACACCTTC
NA,TRBV18,TRBJ2-5,NA,CASSPRQETQYF,TGTGCCAGCTCACCACGGCAAGAGACCCAGTACTTC
NA,TRBV7-9,TRBJ1-2,NA,CASSLVQGGSYGYTF,TGTGCCAGCAGCTTAGTCCAGGGAGGCAGCTATGGCTACACCTTC
NA,TRBV2,TRBJ2-1,TRBD2,CASRGTSGTYNEQFF,TGTGCCAGCAGGGGGACTAGCGGGACCTACAATGAGCAGTTCTTC
NA,TRBV9,TRBJ2-3,NA,CASSVGGAVLTDTQYF,TGTGCCAGCAGCGTAGGAGGGGCGGTACTCACAGATACGCAGTATTTT
NA,TRBV28,TRBJ1-5,NA,CASSRTDSNQPQHF,TGTGCCAGCAGTCGGACGGATAGCAATCAGCCCCAGCATTTT
NA,TRBV18,TRBJ2-7,TRBD1,CASSPTGQGVGGEQYF,TGTGCCAGCTCACCCACGGGACAGGGGGTAGGTGGCGAGCAGTACTTC
NA,TRBV5-1,TRBJ2-1,TRBD2,CASSLGSSGGYNEQFF,TGCGCCAGCAGCTTGGGATCCAGCGGGGGTTACAATGAGCAGTTCTTC